The 25 T cell receptor beta chains in this list originate from one sample, sequenced in a study of blood T cells in healthy people across ages. The use of a sample-barcoded 5' primer and a J-beta primer mix characterized a second PCR of 7 to 11 cycles. MiXCR, run by TCRdb on the 5' RACE reads, gives a single entry per CDR3 protein. Of about 640,000 distinct CDR3 sequences in the sample, approximately 30% were seen once. The sample consisted of blood. These TCRs come from a woman older than 75 in good health.

This clonotype came up many times. The V gene is TRBV19, the J gene TRBJ2-1, with no clear D. Germline V gives CDR1 LNHDA, CDR2 SQIVND (reference sequence). CDR3 length equals 12 residues. The V end was cut by 6 bases, the J end by 7 bases, with 10 bases between. CDR3: CASSAFVNEQFF. The CDR3 coding sequence is TGTGCCAGTAGCGCTTTCGTGAATGAGCAGTTCTTC.

The chain combines TRBV20-1 with TRBJ2-5; D might be TRBD1 (6 bases). This CDR3 comprises 14 residues. Germline V CDR1 and CDR2: DFQATT, SNEGSKA (reference sequence). V was clipped by 5 bases and J by 1 base, with 14 bases between them. CDR3 region: CSAGLQGSQETQYF. The CDR3 DNA is TGCAGTGCTGGCCTACAGGGATCCCAAGAGACCCAGTACTTC.

This clonotype was counted only a few times. The chain combines TRBV5-1 with TRBJ2-3; D gene uncertain. Trimming took 4 bases from V and 2 from J, leaving 17 bases between them. Germline assignment: CDR1 SGHRS and CDR2 YFSETQ. This CDR3 spans 16 amino acids. The CDR3 bases are TGCGCCAGCAGCATTCGACCCGCTAGGGACACAGATACGCAGTATTTT. Translated: CASSIRPARDTDTQYF.

The rearrangement joins TRBV29-1 to TRBJ2-3; D might be TRBD1 (5 bases). CDR1 SQVTM and CDR2 ANQGSEA come from the germline V gene. V shed 6 bases and J shed 2 bases, with 12 bases lying between them. The CDR3 totals 13 residues. The DNA for the CDR3 is TGCAGCGTGCAACAGGATATCACAGATACGCAGTATTTT. It specifies CSVQQDITDTQYF.

The gene calls are TRBV2 and TRBJ2-7; the match to TRBD2 covers 11 bases. Germline values: CDR1 SNHLY, CDR2 FYNNEI. Trimming removed 5 bases from V and 1 base from J; junction bases left unmatched: 4. CDR3 length equals 15 residues. This CDR3 is CASSSTSGESYEQYF. CDR3 in DNA: TGTGCCAGCAGTTCGACTAGCGGGGAGTCCTACGAGCAGTACTTC.

As to this clonotype: A much bigger clone sits one base away, suggesting this may be a read error. The gene calls are TRBV7-3 and TRBJ2-1, with 7 positions matching TRBD1. Germline V CDR1 and CDR2: SGHTA, FQGTGA. This CDR3 is 15 amino acids long. CDR3: CASSAEGGTYNGQFF. The DNA for the CDR3 is TGTGCCAGCAGCGCGGAAGGGGGCACCTACAATGGGCAGTTCTTC. The full variable domain, with the rest looked up from reference TRBV7-3 and TRBJ2-1, is GAGVSQTPSNKVTEKGKYVELRCDPISGHTALYWYRQSLGQGPEFLIYFQGTGAADDSGLPNDRFFAVRPEGSVSTLKIQRTERGDSAVYLCASSAEGGTYNGQFFGPGTRLTVL.

This clonotype occurred many times. The chain is built from TRBV3-1 and TRBJ2-7, with D possibly matching TRBD2 (5 bases). Germline V lookup: CDR1 LGHDT, CDR2 YNNKEL (reference sequence). The CDR3 loop spans 15 amino acids. Trimming stripped 1 base from V and 3 bases from J, with 13 bases between. The CDR3 DNA reads TGTGCCAGCAGCCAAGGATATAGAGGGTACTACGAGCAGTACTTC. Amino acids: CASSQGYRGYYEQYF.

The table lists this clonotype with many counts. The V gene is TRBV7-6, the J gene TRBJ1-2; TRBD1 matches at 9 bases. With 5 bases clipped from V and 7 bases from J, the junction kept 5 bases outside the gene matches. Germline CDR1 is SGHVS and CDR2 is FNYEAQ. This CDR3 is 13 amino acids long. CDR3 residues: CASSQDRGSGYTF. The CDR3 coding sequence is TGTGCCAGCAGCCAGGACAGGGGATCTGGCTACACCTTC.

This clonotype was detected many times. The V and J genes are TRBV7-9 and TRBJ1-4; TRBD1 agrees at 11 bases. The length of the CDR3 is 15 residues. V shed 5 bases, J shed 7 bases, and the junction held 6 bases outside the gene matches. The germline CDR1 and CDR2 sequences are SEHNR and FQNEAQ (reference sequence). The CDR3 DNA sequence: TGTGCCAGCAGCACGGACAGGGGGCTTTCTGAAAAACTGTTTTTT. This sequence encodes CASSTDRGLSEKLFF.

Many counts were recorded for this clonotype. V is TRBV20-1 and J is TRBJ1-5, with 7 bases lining up with TRBD1. The length of the CDR3 is 13 residues. Per the germline V gene, CDR1 is DFQATT and CDR2 is SNEGSKA (reference sequence). With V trimmed by 5 bases and J by 3 bases, 4 bases remained unmatched. The chain's CDR3 is CSARGQANQPQHF. CDR3 DNA sequence: TGCAGTGCTCGCGGACAGGCCAATCAGCCCCAGCATTTT.

This clonotype was picked up one time. The chain combines TRBV2 with TRBJ2-7, with TRBD2 as a possible D gene (6 bases). Trimming left V 7 bases short and J 7 bases short, with 20 bases between. CDR1 is SNHLY, CDR2 FYNNEI, per germline. The CDR3 spans 14 residues. The CDR3 region has the DNA TGTGCCAGCAACTGTCCTCTAGGGAGGAATGAGCAGTACTTC. It is translated as CASNCPLGRNEQYF.

The chain carries TRBV6-6 and TRBJ1-5; D perhaps matches TRBD1 (5 bases). The CDR3 length is 14 residues. From germline, CDR1 is MNHNY and CDR2 SVGAGI (reference sequence). V lost 4 bases to trimming and J lost 6 bases, with 13 bases between them. The CDR3 DNA is TGTGCCAGCAGTTGGGGCAGGGAGGGTCAGCCCCAGCATTTT. Residues: CASSWGREGQPQHF.

A note on this clonotype: One base away lies a much larger clone, so this may be a sequencing read error. The chain joins TRBV6-4 to TRBJ2-1; D might be TRBD1 (6 bases). V gave up 4 bases and J gave up 10 bases, with 20 bases separating them. The CDR3 loop spans 15 amino acids. Germline CDR1 is MRHNA and CDR2 is SNTAGT. Here the CDR3 DNA reads TGTGCCAGCAGTGGAGGCTCAGGGGTCCGCGACGAGCAGTTCTTC. Amino acids: CASSGGSGVRDEQFF.

The chain carries TRBV3-1 and TRBJ2-7, with 11 bases identical to TRBD1. This CDR3 is 16 amino acids long. V lost 5 bases, J lost 6 bases, and 12 bases stayed unmatched. The V gene's germline CDR1 is LGHDT and CDR2 YNNKEL (reference sequence). The CDR3 loop reads CASSKKSGQGASEQYF. CDR3 DNA sequence: TGTGCCAGCAGCAAAAAAAGTGGACAGGGGGCGAGCGAGCAGTACTTC.

This clonotype was found many times. The chain is built from TRBV7-2 and TRBJ1-5; 12 nucleotides match TRBD1. V gave up 5 bases and J gave up 2 bases; unmatched junction bases: 10. The CDR3 length is 18 residues. Germline loops: CDR1 SGHTA, CDR2 FQGNSA. CDR3 region: CASSLTGTGGVGNQPQHF. CDR3 in DNA: TGTGCCAGCAGCCTTACCGGGACAGGGGGCGTGGGCAATCAGCCCCAGCATTTT.

The rearrangement uses TRBV15 and TRBJ1-6; a possible D gene is TRBD1 (5 bases). V lost 4 bases, J lost 6 bases, and 13 bases lay in between. Germline V gene sequence: CDR1 LNHNV, CDR2 YYDKDF (reference sequence). CDR3 length: 15 residues. CDR3 DNA sequence: TGTGCCACCAGCACCAGTACAAGGGGTAATTCACCCCTCCACTTT. It translates to CATSTSTRGNSPLHF.

Details on this clonotype: With a much larger clone just one base away, this may be a read error. V usage is TRBV7-8 and J usage is TRBJ2-1; TRBD1 matches 7 bases. The V gene end was trimmed by 5 bases and the J gene end by 8 bases; junction bases not matched to a gene: 6. Germline V gene sequence: CDR1 SGHVS, CDR2 FQNEAQ. The CDR3 sequence is 13 residues long. The chain's CDR3 is CASSIQGCDEQFF. Written as DNA, the CDR3 is TGTGCCAGCAGCATACAGGGGTGCGATGAGCAGTTCTTC.

The V call is TRBV4-1, the J call TRBJ2-7; 7 nucleotides agree with TRBD2. This CDR3 spans 14 amino acids. The J segment lost 6 bases and the V segment lost 11 bases, leaving 16 bases of the junction unmatched. Germline V CDR1 and CDR2: MGHRA, YSYEKL. CDR3 in amino acids: CAGSMNSGKGEQYF. The CDR3 coding sequence is TGCGCCGGATCGATGAACAGCGGGAAGGGCGAGCAGTACTTC.

The chain combines TRBV12-3 or TRBV12-4 with TRBJ1-1; no clear D gene. Trimming took 6 bases from V and 0 from J, leaving 14 bases between them. CDR3 length: 15 amino acids. The CDR3 loop reads CASSRQEGLNTEAFF. DNA for the CDR3: TGTGCCAGCAGCCGACAAGAGGGCCTGAACACTGAAGCTTTCTTT.

Concerning this clonotype: Germline is not matched at one junction end, which may reflect a read error. The V gene is TRBV7-7, the J gene TRBJ1-5; D gene uncertain. The CDR3 consists of 13 residues. Looked up from germline, CDR1 is SSHAT and CDR2 is FNYEAQ (reference sequence). Written as DNA, the CDR3 is TGTGCTAGCAGCTTAGCAGTTAATCAGCCCCGGCATTTT. This translates into CASSLAVNQPRHF.

The chain is built from TRBV9 and TRBJ2-7; 13 bases match TRBD2. The CDR3 length is 20 residues. Trimming took 0 bases from V and 7 from J; bases not matched to a gene: 19. From germline, CDR1 is SGDLS and CDR2 YYNGEE. In DNA, the CDR3 is TGTGCCAGCAGCGTAGAACCCCCCGGACTAGCGGGGGCGAGGGGCGGTGAGCAGTACTTC. Its protein is CASSVEPPGLAGARGGEQYF.

This clonotype was found a few times. V and J are TRBV29-1 and TRBJ2-5; 10 positions match TRBD1. Gene TRBJ2-7 matches the end of the DNA better, so the J call may be wrong. The CDR3 extends over 15 amino acids. Per the germline V gene, CDR1 is SQVTM and CDR2 is ANQGSEA. CDR3 coding DNA: TGCAGCGTTGAACCCGCCGGGACAGGGGCAGGCGAGCAGTACTTC. Translation gives CSVEPAGTGAGEQYF.

This clonotype turned up a few times. CDR3 protein: CASSLVGGVNTEAFF. CDR3 in DNA: TGTGCCAGCAGCTTAGTGGGGGGCGTTAACACTGAAGCTTTCTTT. The V and J genes are TRBV7-9 and TRBJ1-1; maybe TRBD1 (6 bases). CDR1 and CDR2 (germline): SEHNR, FQNEAQ (reference sequence). The CDR3 contains 15 residues. The ends were cut back, 1 base at V and 2 bases at J, with 11 bases in the middle.

The sample holds a few counts of this clonotype. The chain combines TRBV29-1 with TRBJ2-3; D possibly corresponds to TRBD1 (5 bases). V was cut by 4 bases and J by 0 bases, with 11 bases left in between. The CDR3 is 14 amino acids. Germline V gene sequence: CDR1 SQVTM, CDR2 ANQGSEA. Here the CDR3 reads CSVGARVSTDTQYF. The DNA for the CDR3 is TGCAGCGTTGGGGCCAGGGTGAGCACAGATACGCAGTATTTT.

This clonotype has a count of ten or more. This sequence joins TRBV6-1 and TRBJ2-7; D remains ambiguous. Germline V gene lookup returns CDR1 MNHNS and CDR2 SASEGT. CDR3 length: 11 amino acids. The V gene lost 6 bases and the J gene lost 3 bases, with 6 bases spanning the gap. The CDR3: CASRTVYEQYF. CDR3 nucleotides: TGTGCCAGCAGGACGGTCTACGAGCAGTACTTC.